One and the same sample provided the 19 T cell receptor beta chains below, sequenced in a study of cytomegalovirus exposure and HLA in healthy donors. Primers included in the PCR were 60 Vbeta and 13 Jbeta primers. Clones were read by immunoSEQ multiplex PCR, and TCRdb kept only the in-frame ones, dropping some. The repertoire includes fewer than 120,000 clones, around 83% of them detected once, and about 3.2% sits in the top ten. Sequenced input: PBMCs. The receptors shown here come from a woman aged 55 to 70 in good health and CMV-seropositive.

This clone was recorded a few times. The chain joins TRBV5-1 to TRBJ2-2, with TRBD2 as a possible D gene (5 bases). From germline, CDR1 is SGHRS and CDR2 YFSETQ. V gave up 4 bases and J gave up 0 bases, with 13 bases separating them. This CDR3 is built from 16 residues. This CDR3 reads CASSTQLDSNTGELFF. The DNA for the CDR3 is TGCGCCAGCAGCACCCAACTAGATTCGAACACCGGGGAGCTGTTTTTT.

The rearrangement joins TRBV7-2 to TRBJ2-4, with 9 bases identical to TRBD1. CDR1 and CDR2 (germline): SGHTA, FQGNSA. Trimming at V came to 2 bases and at J to 4 bases, leaving 3 bases not matched to a gene. The CDR3 runs 15 residues. CDR3 sequence reads: CASSLTGTGKNIQYF. The CDR3 DNA is TGTGCCAGCAGCTTAACCGGGACAGGGAAAAACATTCAGTACTTC.

The chain employs TRBV9 and TRBJ2-3; possibly TRBD2 for D (5 bases). Germline V CDR1 and CDR2: SGDLS, YYNGEE. With 1 base removed from V and 2 bases from J, the gap between germline ends came to 11 bases. There are 15 residues in the CDR3. The CDR3 loop is CASSVSLRDTDTQYF. CDR3 DNA: TGTGCCAGCAGCGTAAGCCTACGGGACACAGATACGCAGTATTTT.

CDR3 sequence (DNA): TGCGCCAGCAGCCCTGGACAGGAAAACACTGAAGCTTTCTTT. Its protein product is CASSPGQENTEAFF. The chain links TRBV5-1 to TRBJ1-1; 7 nucleotides agree with TRBD1. Germline V CDR1 and CDR2: SGHRS, YFSETQ. This CDR3 region has 14 residues. V lost 4 bases to trimming and J lost 2 bases; unmatched junction nucleotides: 5.

In regard to this clone: At one of its ends the junction is not consistent with the germline gene, which may arise from a read error. The chain employs TRBV7-9 and TRBJ2-7, with D hard to call. Per germline, CDR1 SEHNR and CDR2 FQNEAQ (reference sequence). The CDR3 spans 12 residues. DNA of the CDR3: TGTTCCAGCAGCTTAGTATCCTACGAGCAGTACTTC. Encoded protein: CSSSLVSYEQYF. Filled out from reference TRBV7-9 and TRBJ2-7, the complete variable domain reads DTGVSQNPRHKITKRGQNVTFRCDPISEHNRLYWYRQTLGQGPEFLTYFQNEAQLEKSRLLSDRFSAERPKGSFSTLEIQRTEQGDSAMYLCSSSLVSYEQYFGPGTRLTVT.

The rearrangement joins TRBV30 to TRBJ2-7; 12 bases line up with TRBD2. The V gene end was trimmed by 4 bases and the J gene end by 0 bases; junction bases not matched to a gene: 7. Per the germline V gene, CDR1 is GTSNPN and CDR2 is SVGIG (reference sequence). This CDR3 contains 16 residues. CDR3 region: CAWMPGLAGSSYEQYF. The CDR3 bases are TGTGCCTGGATGCCGGGACTAGCGGGTAGCTCCTACGAGCAGTACTTC.

This clone appeared a single time. The genes are TRBV11-2 and TRBJ2-7; 9 nucleotides align to TRBD2. This CDR3 has 17 amino acids. Per the germline V gene, CDR1 is SGHAT and CDR2 is FQNNGV. Trimming at V came to 5 bases and at J to 2 bases, leaving 13 bases not matched to a gene. The CDR3 nucleotides are TGTGCCAGCAGCCCGTTTGGTCCTAGCGGGGCAACCTACGAGCAGTACTTC. It specifies CASSPFGPSGATYEQYF.

V is TRBV21-1 and J is TRBJ2-2; the D call TRBD1 from the table was never checked on the DNA. TRBV21-1 is a known pseudogene. The CDR3 is 15 amino acids. Here the CDR3 DNA reads TGTGCCAGCAGCAAAGAGGGACAGGACACCGGGGAGCTGTTTTTT. Amino acids: CASSKEGQDTGELFF.

The CDR3 loop reads CASSYSGAGDGEKLFF. The CDR3 DNA reads as TGTGCCAGCAGTTACTCTGGGGCAGGGGACGGAGAAAAACTGTTTTTT. The J gene is TRBJ1-4, the V gene TRBV6-5; the D gene is possibly TRBD1 (6 bases). The length of the CDR3 is 16 residues. Germline CDR1 MNHEY, CDR2 SVGAGI. Trimming cost V 0 bases and J 8 bases, with 16 bases left between them.

This clone was seen once. The chain is built from TRBV5-1 and TRBJ2-2; perhaps TRBD2 as D (5 bases). The CDR3 runs to 14 residues. V dropped 2 bases and J dropped 7 bases, with 12 bases sitting between them. Germline V gene sequence: CDR1 SGHRS, CDR2 YFSETQ. The CDR3 sequence is CASSLNSEGGELFF. CDR3 bases: TGCGCCAGCAGCTTAAATTCTGAGGGCGGGGAGCTGTTTTTT.

V and J are TRBV27 and TRBJ1-2, with D perhaps matching TRBD1 (6 bases). V was trimmed by 1 base and J by 3 bases, leaving 21 bases between them. In germline, CDR1 is MNHEY, CDR2 SMNVEV (reference sequence). The CDR3 totals 18 residues. The CDR3 DNA follows: TGTGCCAGCAGTTTATATCGGGGAGTAGGGACACTGGACTATGGCTACACCTTC. Its protein product is CASSLYRGVGTLDYGYTF.

The chain uses TRBV19 and TRBJ2-1, with D unresolved. CDR1 is LNHDA, CDR2 SQIVND, per germline (reference sequence). The CDR3 totals 15 residues. V lost 5 bases to trimming and J lost 0 bases, with 11 bases between them. CDR3 DNA: TGTGCCAGTAGTGCATCGCGGAGCTCCTACAATGAGCAGTTCTTC. As protein: CASSASRSSYNEQFF.

The V and J genes are TRBV4-2 and TRBJ1-1; D not resolved. The CDR3 totals 14 residues. V lost 0 bases and J 10 bases, leaving 15 bases between the germline ends. Germline V gene lookup returns CDR1 LGHNA and CDR2 YNFKEQ. The CDR3 DNA reads TGTGCCAGCAGCCAAGATATCAGTATTCCCTCAGCTTTCTTT. Translation: CASSQDISIPSAFF.

Remarks on this clone: Other DNA sequences from this sample encode an identical CDR3 as well. V usage is TRBV5-1 and J usage is TRBJ2-1; D is perhaps TRBD1 (6 bases). Deletions cut 3 bases from V and 10 bases from J, with 14 bases between. Germline V gives CDR1 SGHRS, CDR2 YFSETQ. This CDR3 is 13 amino acids long. The CDR3 here is CASSYQQGDEQFF. CDR3 sequence (DNA): TGCGCCAGCAGCTACCAACAGGGAGACGAGCAGTTCTTC. The complete variable domain, with remaining parts taken from reference TRBV5-1 and TRBJ2-1, reads KAGVTQTPRYLIKTRGQQVTLSCSPISGHRSVSWYQQTPGQGLQFLFEYFSETQRNKGNFPGRFSGRQFSNSRSEMNVSTLELGDSALYLCASSYQQGDEQFFGPGTRLTVL.

The chain joins TRBV19 to TRBJ1-2; 7 positions agree with TRBD1. CDR3 length: 14 amino acids. Germline trimming cut 7 bases from V and 3 bases from J; bases unmatched to any gene: 8. Germline V gene data show CDR1 as LNHDA and CDR2 as SQIVND (reference sequence). The DNA for the CDR3 is TGTGCCAGTAAAGTAATGGACAGGTACTATGGCTACACCTTC. This codes for CASKVMDRYYGYTF.

This clone came up once. This chain uses TRBV7-3 with TRBJ2-6, with D perhaps matching TRBD2 (6 bases). This CDR3 comprises 17 residues. Looked up from germline, CDR1 is SGHTA and CDR2 is FQGTGA. V lost 5 bases to trimming and J lost 2 bases, with 16 bases between them. The DNA for the CDR3 is TGTGCCAGCAGCGCCGGGGGAGGAATTACTGGGGCCAACGTCCTGACTTTC. Protein: CASSAGGGITGANVLTF. The full variable domain, completed using reference TRBV7-3 and TRBJ2-6, is GAGVSQTPSNKVTEKGKYVELRCDPISGHTALYWYRQSLGQGPEFLIYFQGTGAADDSGLPNDRFFAVRPEGSVSTLKIQRTERGDSAVYLCASSAGGGITGANVLTFGAGSRLTVL.

The chain recombines TRBV5-1 with TRBJ1-2; 9 bases agree with TRBD1. The ends lost 4 bases at V and 2 bases at J; junction bases unmatched: 15. The CDR3 loop spans 18 amino acids. CDR1 and CDR2 (germline): SGHRS, YFSETQ. The CDR3 loop reads CASSLQTGQGGGNYGYTF. In nucleotides, the CDR3 is TGCGCCAGCAGCCTGCAAACGGGACAGGGAGGAGGGAACTATGGCTACACCTTC.

This sequence joins TRBV7-3 and TRBJ2-7; 7 positions match TRBD1. The CDR3 is 16 amino acids. Per germline, CDR1 SGHTA and CDR2 FQGTGA. Unmatched junction bases numbered 10, after V lost 2 bases and J lost 3 bases. The CDR3 DNA follows: TGTGCCAGCAGCTTAGGCCCATCGAGGACAGGCTACGAGCAGTACTTC. Translating gives CASSLGPSRTGYEQYF.

The chain couples TRBV5-1 to TRBJ2-5; D perhaps matches TRBD2 (6 bases). TRBJ2-7 explains the end of the DNA better; the J call may be wrong. CDR1 is SGHRS, CDR2 YFSETQ, per germline. CDR3 length equals 12 residues. The CDR3 region has the DNA TGCGCCAGCAGTCAGGAGGGCTACGAGCAGTACTTC. It translates to CASSQEGYEQYF.